What follows are 10 T cell receptor beta chains derived from one specimen sequenced in a study of lymphopenia after photon versus proton radiotherapy. Libraries were prepared by immunoSEQ multiplex PCR; TCRdb keeps only in-frame clonotypes and omits some of them. The sample has some 20,000 clones, just under 85% seen once; the top ten hold 2.9%. The sample was peripheral blood, taken from a patient treated with photon-based radiotherapy. All receptors come from a woman aged 45 to 65 with pancreatic cancer.

This clone occurred a few times. The V and J genes are TRBV2 and TRBJ2-6; perhaps TRBD1 as D (6 bases). Looked up from germline, CDR1 is SNHLY and CDR2 is FYNNEI. Trimming stripped 7 bases from V and 1 base from J, with 11 bases between. The CDR3 contains 15 residues. The CDR3: CASTPDRSGANVLTF. In DNA, the CDR3 is TGTGCCAGCACCCCGGACAGATCTGGGGCCAACGTCCTGACTTTC.

V usage is TRBV30 and J usage is TRBJ1-4; maybe TRBD1 (5 bases). CDR1 GTSNPN and CDR2 SVGIG come from the germline V gene (reference sequence). This CDR3 spans 15 amino acids. The V and J ends lost 2 bases and 2 bases respectively, with 12 bases between them. The CDR3 region has the DNA TGTGCCTGGAGTACTACAGGTTCGACTAATGAAAAACTGTTTTTT. It translates to CAWSTTGSTNEKLFF.

The V call is TRBV28, the J call TRBJ2-7; a possible D gene is TRBD1 (6 bases). The CDR3 sequence is 14 residues long. V was shortened by 5 bases and J by 3 bases, with 14 bases between the two germline ends. Germline CDR1 is MDHEN and CDR2 is SYDVKM. The CDR3 DNA sequence: TGTGCCAGCAGTATCAGGGGCGATCTCTACGAGCAGTACTTC. Protein: CASSIRGDLYEQYF.

The chain links TRBV4-3 to TRBJ2-1; 10 bases agree with TRBD2. The ends lost 0 bases at V and 9 bases at J; junction bases unmatched: 5. CDR1 LGHNA and CDR2 YSLEER come from the germline V gene. The length of the CDR3 is 15 residues. CDR3 DNA: TGCGCCAGCAGCCAAGATGGGCTAGCGGGAGCTGAGCAGTTCTTC. Translation gives CASSQDGLAGAEQFF.

The sample holds a few counts of this clone. The J gene is TRBJ1-5, the V gene TRBV15; 9 bases fit TRBD1. V trimming: 5 bases; J trimming: 6 bases; junction bases outside the gene matches: 5. The germline V gene has CDR1 LNHNV and CDR2 YYDKDF (reference sequence). The CDR3 consists of 14 residues. The CDR3: CATSATGGGQPQHF. Here the CDR3 DNA reads TGTGCCACCAGCGCGACAGGGGGTGGTCAGCCCCAGCATTTT. The complete variable domain, with remaining parts taken from reference TRBV15 and TRBJ1-5, reads DAMVIQNPRYQVTQFGKPVTLSCSQTLNHNVMYWYQQKSSQAPKLLFHYYDKDFNNEADTPDNFQSRRPNTSFCFLDIRSPGLGDTAMYLCATSATGGGQPQHFGDGTRLSIL.

This chain connects TRBV11-2 to TRBJ2-7; D is tentatively TRBD1 or TRBD2 (5 bases each). Per germline, CDR1 SGHAT and CDR2 FQNNGV. Trimming stripped 0 bases from V and 6 bases from J, with 9 bases between. The CDR3 is made up of 13 amino acids. CDR3 sequence (DNA): TGTGCCAGCAGCTTAGAGGGACCCGTCGAGCAGTACTTC. Translated: CASSLEGPVEQYF.

This clone was seen only a few times. V gene TRBV6-1 combines with J gene TRBJ2-4, with 8 bases matching TRBD1. This CDR3 is built from 17 residues. Trimming cost V 6 bases and J 1 base; bases outside gene matches: 11. In germline, CDR1 is MNHNS, CDR2 SASEGT. The CDR3 is CASRERQRTGAKNIQYF. The DNA for the CDR3 is TGTGCCAGCAGGGAAAGACAGAGGACAGGGGCCAAAAACATTCAGTACTTC.

This chain connects TRBV6-5 to TRBJ2-1; no clear D. From germline, CDR1 is MNHEY and CDR2 SVGAGI. The CDR3 length is 16 residues. Trimming took off 0 bases at V and 7 bases at J, with 16 bases between the two ends. The DNA for the CDR3 is TGTGCCAGCAGTTACTCGGAAGAGGCGGCCGTGAATGAGCAGTTCTTC. Its translation is CASSYSEEAAVNEQFF.

This chain connects TRBV11-2 to TRBJ2-7; tentatively, D is TRBD2 (6 bases). Between the trimmed V and J ends, which lost 5 bases and 3 bases, there was a span of 14 bases. The CDR3 spans 14 residues. Germline-derived CDR1 and CDR2 are SGHAT and FQNNGV. CDR3: CASSPRLGNYEQYF. CDR3 DNA sequence: TGTGCCAGCAGCCCCCGACTAGGCAACTACGAGCAGTACTTC.

The rearrangement joins TRBV28 to TRBJ1-5; maybe TRBD1 (6 bases). The CDR3 is made up of 17 amino acids. Per germline, CDR1 MDHEN and CDR2 SYDVKM. Trimming left V 7 bases short and J 0 bases short, with 19 bases between. In nucleotides, the CDR3 is TGTGCCAGCATCTCAAACTGGGGGCAGATTAGCAATCAGCCCCAGCATTTT. Residues: CASISNWGQISNQPQHF.